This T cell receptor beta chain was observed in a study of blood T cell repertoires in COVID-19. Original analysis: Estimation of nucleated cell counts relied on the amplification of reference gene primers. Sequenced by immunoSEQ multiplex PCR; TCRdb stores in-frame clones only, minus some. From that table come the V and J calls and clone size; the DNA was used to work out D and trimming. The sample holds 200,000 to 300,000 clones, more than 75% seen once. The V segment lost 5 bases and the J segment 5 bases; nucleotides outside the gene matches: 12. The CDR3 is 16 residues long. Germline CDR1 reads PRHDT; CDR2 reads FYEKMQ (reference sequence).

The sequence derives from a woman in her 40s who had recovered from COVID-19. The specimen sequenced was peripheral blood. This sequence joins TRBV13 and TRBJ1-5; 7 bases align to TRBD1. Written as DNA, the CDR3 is TGTGCCAGCAGCCCAGGGGGAGGCCCATTCTATCAGCCCCAGCATTTT. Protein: CASSPGGGPFYQPQHF.